What follows describes a single T cell receptor beta chain. Its antigen is not known. The data derive from a study of T-cell reconstitution after alpha-beta-depleted transplantation in children. Overall study findings and caveats: When one year had passed after transplant, most T-cell counts and diversity came from newly produced T cells. Alpha-beta T cells about two months after transplant reportedly derived from several hundred expanded graft clones.

Unique molecular identifiers tagged the TCRbeta library. Via MiXCR, TCRdb re-called the PCR reads, giving one row per CDR3 protein. The data hold 610,000 or so distinct CDR3 sequences, with around 27% observed a single time. V lost 0 bases to trimming and J lost 4 bases, with 14 bases between them. Per germline, CDR1 SGHRS and CDR2 YFSETQ. The CDR3 is 17 residues long. Sequenced here: PBMCs, sampled before TCRalphabeta/CD19-depleted stem cell transplant. J is TRBJ2-6 and V is TRBV5-1; possibly TRBD2 for D (5 bases). This sequence was found in a boy less than two years old with Wiskott-Aldrich syndrome, due to receive a stem cell transplant. The chain's CDR3 is CASSLVVIPGGANVLTF. In DNA form, the CDR3 reads TGCGCCAGCAGCTTGGTCGTCATTCCGGGAGGGGCCAACGTCCTGACTTTC. Variable domain in full (rest from reference TRBV5-1 and TRBJ2-6): KAGVTQTPRYLIKTRGQQVTLSCSPISGHRSVSWYQQTPGQGLQFLFEYFSETQRNKGNFPGRFSGRQFSNSRSEMNVSTLELGDSALYLCASSLVVIPGGANVLTFGAGSRLTVL.